Listed here are 24 T cell receptor beta chains from one sample, sequenced in a study of blood T cell repertoires in COVID-19 (dated by TCRdb to between 2020 and 2021). Libraries were built with the immunoSEQ multiplex PCR assay. Drawn from immuneACCESS, this table holds only the in-frame rearrangements with V and J called that TCRdb kept. Clones are partly lost; checked studies trace under half to an unresolved V gene and leave the rest unexplained. Within this sample are roughly 250,000 clones, with around 81% of them counted one time only. 5% to 8% of the sample is taken by the ten largest. The sample consisted of peripheral blood. These receptors all come from a woman aged 60 to 75 with active or convalescent COVID-19.

In its sample, this clone was seen many times. The genes are TRBV19 and TRBJ1-1; D might be TRBD1 (5 bases). The CDR3 consists of 13 residues. V was shortened by 7 bases and J by 0 bases, with 9 bases between the two germline ends. Germline V CDR1 and CDR2: LNHDA, SQIVND (reference sequence). This CDR3 is CASKDTLNTEAFF. The CDR3 DNA is TGTGCCAGTAAGGACACCTTGAACACTGAAGCTTTCTTT.

As regards this clone: This same CDR3 is encoded by further DNA sequences in the sample. The chain employs TRBV11-3 and TRBJ2-7; 9 nucleotides match TRBD2. After removal of 2 bases from V and 1 base from J, the junction contained 0 bases not matched to a gene. CDR1 SGHNT and CDR2 YENEEA come from the germline V gene. The length of the CDR3 is 14 residues. CDR3 region: CASSLLAGSYEQYF. The CDR3 DNA reads TGTGCCAGCAGCTTACTAGCGGGATCCTACGAGCAGTACTTC.

For the CDR3, the DNA is TGCGCCAGCAGCCTACTAGCGGGGGACTACAATGAGCAGTTCTTC. Translation: CASSLLAGDYNEQFF. The chain links TRBV4-1 to TRBJ2-1; the match to TRBD2 covers 11 bases. This CDR3 is built from 15 residues. CDR1 is MGHRA, CDR2 YSYEKL, per germline. V trimming: 4 bases; J trimming: 3 bases; junction bases outside the gene matches: 2.

The rearrangement joins TRBV25-1 to TRBJ1-3; D not certain. The CDR3 spans 14 residues. Deletions cut 3 bases from V and 2 bases from J, with 8 bases between. CDR1 MGHDK and CDR2 SYGVNS come from the germline V gene. The CDR3 spells CASSDSRAGNTIYF. The CDR3 region has the DNA TGTGCCAGCAGTGACTCGAGGGCTGGAAACACCATATATTTT.

V usage is TRBV4-2 and J usage is TRBJ2-2; unclear D gene. CDR1 and CDR2 from the germline V gene are LGHNA and YNFKEQ. V was trimmed by 0 bases and J by 3 bases, leaving 11 bases between them. The length of the CDR3 is 16 residues. CDR3 loop: CASSQDPVGDTGELFF. The CDR3 DNA reads as TGTGCCAGCAGCCAAGATCCTGTAGGAGACACCGGGGAGCTGTTTTTT.

The chain uses TRBV11-3 and TRBJ1-4, with unresolved D. The V gene lost 5 bases and the J gene lost 4 bases, with 11 bases spanning the gap. Germline CDR1 is SGHNT and CDR2 is YENEEA. The CDR3 consists of 14 residues. The CDR3 region is CASSPLPNNEKLFF. The CDR3 DNA follows: TGTGCCAGCAGCCCATTGCCTAATAATGAAAAACTGTTTTTT. Supplemented by reference TRBV11-3 and TRBJ1-4, the full variable domain reads EAGVVQSPRYKIIEKKQPVAFWCNPISGHNTLYWYLQNLGQGPELLIRYENEEAVDDSQLPKDRFSAERLKGVDSTLKIQPAELGDSAVYLCASSPLPNNEKLFFGSGTQLSVL.

The V and J genes are TRBV6-5 and TRBJ1-2, with 8 bases fitting TRBD1. The CDR3 runs 14 residues. Germline V gene sequence: CDR1 MNHEY, CDR2 SVGAGI. Trimming cost V 6 bases and J 6 bases; bases outside gene matches: 9. The CDR3 is CASSPFDRGDGYTF. The DNA for the CDR3 is TGTGCCAGCAGCCCCTTCGACAGGGGTGATGGCTACACCTTC.

J is TRBJ1-6 and V is TRBV19, with no clear D. The CDR3 totals 12 residues. Trimming removed 0 bases from V and 10 bases from J, with 4 bases in between. Germline assignment: CDR1 LNHDA and CDR2 SQIVND (reference sequence). In nucleotides, the CDR3 is TGTGCCAGTAGTATAGATCGGTCACCCCTCCACTTT. It is translated as CASSIDRSPLHF.

V usage is TRBV6-6 and J usage is TRBJ1-5, with 7 nucleotides matching TRBD1. V was pared by 2 bases and J by 1 base, with 2 bases of the junction left unmatched. Germline V CDR1 and CDR2: MNHNY, SVGAGI (reference sequence). The CDR3 consists of 15 residues. Here the CDR3 DNA reads TGTGCCAGCAGTTACAGGGGGCAAAGCAATCAGCCCCAGCATTTT. Protein sequence: CASSYRGQSNQPQHF.

The J gene is TRBJ1-5, the V gene TRBV6-5, with 9 bases identical to TRBD1. Germline CDR1 MNHEY, CDR2 SVGAGI. This CDR3 comprises 15 residues. V was pared by 6 bases and J by 6 bases, with 9 bases of the junction left unmatched. The CDR3 region is CASRSRDRVPQPQHF. The CDR3 bases are TGTGCCAGCAGAAGCCGGGACAGGGTGCCTCAGCCCCAGCATTTT.

The chain carries TRBV28 and TRBJ1-6; TRBD1 is a possible D gene (6 bases). V lost 4 bases to trimming and J lost 7 bases, with 17 bases between them. The CDR3 is 16 amino acids. Germline V gene sequence: CDR1 MDHEN, CDR2 SYDVKM. The CDR3 region is CASSYQGRGGNSPLHF. The CDR3 nucleotides are TGTGCCAGCAGTTATCAGGGGCGCGGGGGAAATTCACCCCTCCACTTT. The variable domain in full, completed from reference TRBV28 and TRBJ1-6, reads DVKVTQSSRYLVKRTGEKVFLECVQDMDHENMFWYRQDPGLGLRLIYFSYDVKMKEKGDIPEGYSVSREKKERFSLILESASTNQTSMYLCASSYQGRGGNSPLHFGNGTRLTVT.

The chain links TRBV7-2 to TRBJ2-7; TRBD1 might be the D (5 bases). Germline assignment: CDR1 SGHTA and CDR2 FQGNSA. CDR3 size: 15 residues. V shed 5 bases and J shed 5 bases, with 19 bases lying between them. The CDR3 DNA reads as TGTGCCAGCAGCCTGGTGTTGGGGCCGGTGGACGAGCAGTACTTC. Protein sequence: CASSLVLGPVDEQYF.

This sequence joins TRBV20-1 and TRBJ1-4; 11 nucleotides agree with TRBD1. CDR1 DFQATT and CDR2 SNEGSKA come from the germline V gene (reference sequence). The CDR3 totals 14 residues. The V segment lost 3 bases and the J segment 8 bases; nucleotides outside the gene matches: 5. The chain's CDR3 is CSASRTGGREKLFF. The CDR3 bases are TGCAGTGCTAGTCGGACAGGGGGCAGGGAAAAACTGTTTTTT.

The chain uses TRBV14 and TRBJ2-1; 13 bases agree with TRBD2. The CDR3 is 15 amino acids. The ends lost 4 bases at V and 7 bases at J; junction bases unmatched: 4. Germline V gene sequence: CDR1 SGHDN, CDR2 FVKESK. The CDR3 DNA is TGTGCCAGCAGCCTAGGGACTAGCGGGATGAATGAGCAGTTCTTC. It specifies CASSLGTSGMNEQFF. The entire variable domain, with the rest obtained from reference TRBV14 and TRBJ2-1, is as follows: EAGVTQFPSHSVIEKGQTVTLRCDPISGHDNLYWYRRVMGKEIKFLLHFVKESKQDESGMPNNRFLAERTGGTYSTLKVQPAELEDSGVYFCASSLGTSGMNEQFFGPGTRLTVL.

The rearrangement links TRBV24-1 to TRBJ1-6, with TRBD1 as a possible D gene (5 bases). V lost 5 bases to trimming and J lost 2 bases, with 15 bases between them. From germline, CDR1 is KGHDR and CDR2 SFDVKD. The CDR3 sequence is 17 residues long. The CDR3 sequence is CATSGLLRGAYNSPLHF. The CDR3 bases are TGTGCCACCAGTGGTCTACTTCGGGGGGCCTATAATTCACCCCTCCACTTT.

CDR3 sequence: CASSHPGGISTDTQYF. The CDR3 DNA reads TGTGCCAGCAGCCACCCCGGGGGGATTAGCACAGATACGCAGTATTTT. The chain recombines TRBV11-1 with TRBJ2-3; 7 bases agree with TRBD2. Unmatched junction bases numbered 8, after V lost 5 bases and J lost 0 bases. Germline loops: CDR1 SGHAT, CDR2 FQDESV (reference sequence). This CDR3 spans 16 amino acids.

This clone was counted once. This chain uses TRBV28 with TRBJ2-2; D is perhaps TRBD1 (6 bases). Trimming pared 5 bases from V and 3 bases from J, leaving 22 bases between. This CDR3 is 18 amino acids long. Germline assignment: CDR1 MDHEN and CDR2 SYDVKM. This CDR3 is CASSPTPYRERDTGELFF. For the CDR3, the DNA is TGTGCCAGCAGTCCAACCCCCTACAGGGAGAGGGACACCGGGGAGCTGTTTTTT.

This clone was found once. J is TRBJ1-5 and V is TRBV18, with 9 bases matching TRBD1. Per the germline V gene, CDR1 is KGHSH and CDR2 is LQKENI. V was clipped by 3 bases and J by 6 bases; unmatched bases: 9. The CDR3 runs to 16 residues. The CDR3 reads CASSPPGTGLVQPQHF. DNA of the CDR3: TGTGCCAGCTCACCCCCCGGGACAGGGTTAGTTCAGCCCCAGCATTTT.

This clone has only one observation. The chain couples TRBV19 to TRBJ2-7, with D possibly matching TRBD2 (6 bases). There are 17 residues in the CDR3. V dropped 4 bases and J dropped 0 bases, with 19 bases sitting between them. The germline V gene encodes CDR1 LNHDA and CDR2 SQIVND (reference sequence). The CDR3 nucleotides are TGTGCCAGTAGTAAGGTAGCGGTGGCCCCAAGCTCCTACGAGCAGTACTTC. It encodes CASSKVAVAPSSYEQYF.

The gene calls are TRBV10-2 and TRBJ2-7, with 7 bases identical to TRBD1. J was trimmed by 6 bases and V by 2 bases; bases with no gene match: 7. Germline loops: CDR1 WSHSY, CDR2 SAAADI. The CDR3 extends over 14 amino acids. CDR3 amino acids: CASSEPRRGREQYF. The CDR3 DNA reads as TGCGCCAGCAGTGAGCCCCGTAGGGGGCGCGAGCAGTACTTC.

V usage is TRBV30 and J usage is TRBJ1-4, with 10 nucleotides matching TRBD1. The CDR3 has 14 residues. CDR1 is GTSNPN and CDR2 is SVGIG in the germline V gene (reference sequence). The CDR3 DNA reads as TGTGCTGGGGGACAGGGGCTGGGTAATGAAAAACTGTTTTTT. Translation gives CAGGQGLGNEKLFF.

The chain recombines TRBV30 with TRBJ1-5; 10 bases match TRBD1. The ends lost 1 base at V and 2 bases at J; junction bases unmatched: 5. This CDR3 comprises 16 residues. Germline lookup yields CDR1 GTSNPN and CDR2 SVGIG (reference sequence). The CDR3 region has the DNA TGTGCCTGGAGTGGACCTGGGACAGGGGGCAATCAGCCCCAGCATTTT. Residues: CAWSGPGTGGNQPQHF. The whole variable domain, remainder taken from reference TRBV30 and TRBJ1-5, is SQTIHQWPATLVQPVGSPLSLECTVEGTSNPNLYWYRQAAGRGLQLLFYSVGIGQISSEVPQNLSASRPQDRQFILSSKKLLLSDSGFYLCAWSGPGTGGNQPQHFGDGTRLSIL.

The chain has TRBV9 and TRBJ2-3, with a tentative D call TRBD2 (5 bases). The CDR3 length is 14 residues. Germline V gene lookup returns CDR1 SGDLS and CDR2 YYNGEE. V lost 1 base, J lost 5 bases, and 11 bases lay in between. CDR3 DNA sequence: TGTGCCAGCAGCGTACAACTAGTGATAGATACGCAGTATTTT. It specifies CASSVQLVIDTQYF.

The chain couples TRBV2 to TRBJ1-4; D uncertain. The CDR3 runs 14 residues. Germline CDR1 reads SNHLY; CDR2 reads FYNNEI. Between the trimmed V and J ends, which lost 7 bases and 0 bases, there was a span of 9 bases. CDR3 coding DNA: TGTGCCAGCATTAGGGAGGCAACTAATGAAAAACTGTTTTTT. As protein: CASIREATNEKLFF.